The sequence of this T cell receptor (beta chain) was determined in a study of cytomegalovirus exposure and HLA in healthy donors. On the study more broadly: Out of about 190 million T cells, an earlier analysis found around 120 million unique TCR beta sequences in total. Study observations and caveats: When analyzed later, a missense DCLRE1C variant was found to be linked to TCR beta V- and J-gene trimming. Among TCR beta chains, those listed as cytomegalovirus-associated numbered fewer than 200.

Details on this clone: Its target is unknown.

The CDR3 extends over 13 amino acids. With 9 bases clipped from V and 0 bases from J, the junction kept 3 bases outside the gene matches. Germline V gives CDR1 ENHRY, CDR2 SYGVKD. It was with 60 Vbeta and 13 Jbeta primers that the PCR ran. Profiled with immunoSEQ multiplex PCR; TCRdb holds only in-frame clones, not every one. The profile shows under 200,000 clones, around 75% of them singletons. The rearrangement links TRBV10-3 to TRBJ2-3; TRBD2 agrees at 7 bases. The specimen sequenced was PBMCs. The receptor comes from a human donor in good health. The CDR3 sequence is CAISGPSTDTQYF. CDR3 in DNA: TGTGCCATTAGCGGGCCTAGCACAGATACGCAGTATTTT.